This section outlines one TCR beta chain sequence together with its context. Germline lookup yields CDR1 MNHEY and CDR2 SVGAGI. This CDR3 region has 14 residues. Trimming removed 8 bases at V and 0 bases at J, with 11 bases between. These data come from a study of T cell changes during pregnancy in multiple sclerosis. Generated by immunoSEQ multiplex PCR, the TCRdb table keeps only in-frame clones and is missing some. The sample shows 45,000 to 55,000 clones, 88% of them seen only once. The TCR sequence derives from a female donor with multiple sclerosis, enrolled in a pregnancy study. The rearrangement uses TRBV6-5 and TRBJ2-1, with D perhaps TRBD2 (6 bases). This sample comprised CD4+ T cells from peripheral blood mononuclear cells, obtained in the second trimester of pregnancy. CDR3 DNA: TGTGCCAGCGGCCGGGGGAGCTCCTACAATGAGCAGTTCTTC. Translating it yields CASGRGSSYNEQFF.